The rows below give T cell receptor beta chains drawn from one sample of a study of blood T cell repertoires in COVID-19. Profiled with immunoSEQ multiplex PCR; TCRdb holds only in-frame clones, not every one. The sample includes hundreds of thousands of clones, 75% to 90% of them seen just once. The sample was peripheral blood. The receptors were gathered from a woman aged 30 to 39 with active or convalescent COVID-19. The CDR3 runs from the conserved cysteine through the conserved F or W. The D gene is left open where the match is weak. Part of the rows lack a size; the others show once, few, many or a class for expanded clones.

V	length	J	size	D	CDR3	DNA
TRBV3-1/TRBV3-2	11	TRBJ2-5	once	-	CASSNRETQYF	TGTGCCAGCAGCAATAGGGAGACTCAGTACTTC
TRBV7-9	14	TRBJ1-2	-	-	CASSLAWIQDGYTF	TGTGCCAGCAGCTTAGCTTGGATCCAGGATGGCTACACCTTC
TRBV5-1	15	TRBJ2-4	-	-	CASSLVGQGKNIQYF	TGCGCCAGCAGCTTGGTGGGGCAGGGCAAAAACATTCAGTACTTC
TRBV25-1	13	TRBJ2-1	-	-	CATRDSPGVEQFF	TGTGCCACCCGGGACTCCCCCGGGGTTGAGCAGTTCTTC
TRBV5-1	16	TRBJ2-5	-	TRBD2	CASSSIGSGDQETQYF	TGCGCCAGCAGCTCCATAGGTAGCGGGGACCAAGAGACCCAGTACTTC
TRBV28	12	TRBJ1-5	-	-	CASSRGGVDQHF	TGTGCCAGCAGTAGGGGGGGGGTAGACCAGCATTTT
TRBV6-2/TRBV6-3	17	TRBJ2-3	-	TRBD2	CASSYSIAGGITDTQYF	TGTGCCAGCAGTTACTCGATAGCGGGAGGGATCACAGATACGCAGTATTTT
TRBV29-1	15	TRBJ2-2	-	-	CSVKVPGMDTGELFF	TGCAGCGTCAAAGTCCCGGGGATGGACACCGGGGAGCTGTTTTTT
TRBV11-1	14	TRBJ2-3	-	-	CASSTPGGTDTQYF	TGTGCCAGCAGCACGCCTGGAGGGACAGATACGCAGTATTTT
TRBV6-5	13	TRBJ2-7	-	-	CASNPGAFYEQYF	TGTGCCAGCAACCCAGGGGCCTTCTACGAGCAGTACTTC
TRBV5-6	18	TRBJ2-1	-	TRBD2	CASSSYRLIAGEYNEQFF	TGTGCCAGCAGCTCCTACCGGCTAATAGCGGGGGAGTACAATGAGCAGTTCTTC
TRBV6-5	14	TRBJ2-5	-	TRBD1	CASSPTGVEETQYF	TGTGCCAGCAGTCCGACAGGGGTTGAGGAGACCCAGTACTTC
TRBV12-2	16	TRBJ1-5	-	-	CASRLQVEQSNQPQHF	TGTGCAAGTCGCCTACAGGTTGAGCAAAGCAATCAGCCCCAGCATTTT
TRBV7-2	17	TRBJ2-7	-	TRBD2	CASSFSSGRFWSYEQYF	TGTGCCAGCAGCTTTTCTAGCGGGAGATTTTGGTCCTACGAGCAGTACTTC
TRBV10-3	13	TRBJ2-3	-	TRBD2	CAISSGGSDTQYF	TGTGCCATCAGTAGCGGGGGCTCAGATACGCAGTATTTT
TRBV29-1	15	TRBJ1-4	-	TRBD1	CSVEVAGGANEKLFF	TGCAGCGTTGAGGTGGCAGGGGGTGCTAATGAAAAACTGTTTTTT
TRBV30	16	TRBJ2-2	-	-	CAWSVGARGWAGELFF	TGTGCCTGGAGTGTAGGGGCCAGGGGATGGGCCGGGGAGCTGTTTTTT
TRBV5-6	13	TRBJ2-7	-	-	CASSPGSFYEQYF	TGTGCCAGCAGCCCGGGTAGCTTCTACGAGCAGTACTTC
TRBV5-5	17	TRBJ2-3	-	TRBD1	CASSSRYRGLSTDTQYF	TGTGCCAGCAGCTCCCGATACAGGGGCCTAAGCACAGATACGCAGTATTTT
TRBV11-3	16	TRBJ2-2	-	-	CASSPLLEGHTGELFF	TGTGCCAGCAGCCCCCTTTTGGAGGGACACACCGGGGAGCTGTTTTTT
TRBV5-1	16	TRBJ2-7	-	TRBD2	CASSFDGTSGSYEQYF	TGCGCCAGCAGCTTCGATGGGACTAGCGGTTCCTACGAGCAGTACTTC
TRBV7-9	15	TRBJ1-1	-	TRBD1	CASSADRGWNTEAFF	TGTGCCAGCAGCGCGGACAGGGGGTGGAACACTGAAGCTTTCTTT
TRBV3-1/TRBV3-2	16	TRBJ2-1	-	TRBD1	CASSHSTGTNYNEQFF	TGTGCCAGCAGCCACTCGACAGGGACAAACTACAATGAGCAGTTCTTC
TRBV5-1	15	TRBJ2-3	-	-	CASSLGQGSSDTQYF	TGCGCCAGCAGCTTGGGCCAGGGTAGTTCAGATACGCAGTATTTT
TRBV3-1/TRBV3-2	15	TRBJ2-3	-	-	CASSQELARTDTQYF	TGTGCCAGCAGCCAAGAGCTAGCGCGCACAGATACGCAGTATTTT
TRBV5-1	15	TRBJ1-4	-	-	CASSLMGQSNEKLFF	TGCGCCAGCAGCTTGATGGGGCAGTCTAATGAAAAACTGTTTTTT
TRBV11-3	13	TRBJ1-1	-	-	CASSRGLNTEAFF	TGTGCCAGCAGCAGGGGCTTGAACACTGAAGCTTTCTTT
TRBV6-5	15	TRBJ1-4	-	TRBD1	CASSYLTEGAQKLFF	TGTGCCAGCAGTTACCTCACCGAGGGGGCGCAGAAACTGTTTTTT
TRBV2	13	TRBJ1-1	-	TRBD1	CASAGQVGVEAFF	TGTGCCAGCGCGGGACAGGTCGGGGTTGAAGCTTTCTTT
TRBV7-9	16	TRBJ2-7	-	-	CASSLVLDSIDYEQYF	TGTGCCAGCAGCTTAGTGCTGGACAGTATCGACTACGAGCAGTACTTC
TRBV6-1	19	TRBJ2-1	-	-	CASSELPSWGERAYNEQFF	TGTGCCAGCAGTGAATTGCCGAGTTGGGGGGAGCGGGCCTACAATGAGCAGTTCTTC
TRBV7-9	15	TRBJ2-7	-	TRBD1	CASSFGTGGAYEQYF	TGTGCCAGCAGCTTTGGGACAGGGGGCGCCTACGAGCAGTACTTC
TRBV2	18	TRBJ2-1	-	-	CASSGTTGVRSSYNEQFF	TGTGCCAGCAGTGGGACTACAGGGGTTCGCAGCTCCTACAATGAGCAGTTCTTC
TRBV27	16	TRBJ1-2	-	-	CASSLAKQASDDGYTF	TGTGCCAGCAGTTTAGCGAAACAGGCCTCGGACGATGGCTACACCTTC
TRBV5-6	15	TRBJ2-2	-	TRBD1	CASSYRGIDAGELFF	TGTGCCAGCAGCTACAGGGGCATTGACGCCGGGGAGCTGTTTTTT
TRBV6-2/TRBV6-3	16	TRBJ1-6	many	-	CASSQYREGWNSPLHF	TGTGCCAGCAGTCAATACAGGGAAGGATGGAATTCACCCCTCCACTTT
TRBV7-2	17	TRBJ1-1	-	TRBD1	CASSLVGQGAMNTEAFF	TGTGCCAGCAGCTTAGTCGGACAGGGGGCGATGAACACTGAAGCTTTCTTT
TRBV10-3	15	TRBJ2-3	-	TRBD2	CAISPFAGGSDTQYF	TGTGCCATCAGTCCTTTCGCGGGAGGATCAGATACGCAGTATTTT
TRBV7-6	16	TRBJ2-3	once	-	CASSLAGAGGTDTQYF	TGTGCCAGCAGCTTAGCGGGGGCGGGAGGCACAGATACGCAGTATTTT
TRBV10-3	14	TRBJ1-4	-	-	CAISEGQKNEKLFF	TGTGCCATCAGTGAAGGACAGAAAAATGAAAAACTGTTTTTT
TRBV3-1/TRBV3-2	14	TRBJ1-1	-	-	CASSMDRMNTEAFF	TGTGCCAGCAGCATGGACAGAATGAACACTGAAGCTTTCTTT
TRBV2	15	TRBJ1-4	once	-	CASSRESATNEKLFF	TGTGCCAGCAGTCGGGAGTCTGCAACTAATGAAAAACTGTTTTTT
TRBV5-1	14	TRBJ2-2	-	-	CASSLTVLAGELFF	TGCGCCAGCAGCTTGACCGTATTAGCCGGGGAGCTGTTTTTT
TRBV18	12	TRBJ2-7	-	-	CASSPAGDEQYF	TGTGCCAGCTCACCCGCAGGGGACGAGCAGTACTTC
TRBV6-5	14	TRBJ1-1	-	-	CASSYRGLNTEAFF	TGTGCCAGCAGTTACCGGGGTCTGAACACTGAAGCTTTCTTT
TRBV2	16	TRBJ2-7	-	TRBD1	CASSRIPGQGPDEQYF	TGTGCCAGCAGTAGAATACCGGGACAGGGTCCGGACGAGCAGTACTTC